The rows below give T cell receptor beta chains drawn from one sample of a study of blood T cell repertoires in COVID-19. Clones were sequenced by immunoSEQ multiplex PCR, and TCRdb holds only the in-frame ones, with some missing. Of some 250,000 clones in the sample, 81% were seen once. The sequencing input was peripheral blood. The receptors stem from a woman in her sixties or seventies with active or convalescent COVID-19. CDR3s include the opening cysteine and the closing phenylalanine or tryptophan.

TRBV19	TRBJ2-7	CASSIRDSSRLAYEQYF
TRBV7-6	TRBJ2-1	CASSSGLAGEWHEQFF
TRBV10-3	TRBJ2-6	CAISESAGERSGANVLTF
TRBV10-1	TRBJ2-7	CASRQTRVNEQYF
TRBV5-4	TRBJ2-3	CASSSPTSSDTQYF
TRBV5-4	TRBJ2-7	CASSLAGQVHEQYF
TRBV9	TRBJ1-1	CASSVSVSGGAGTEAFF
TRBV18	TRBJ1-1	CASSPLQGAMNTEAFF
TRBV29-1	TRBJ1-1	CSAIFRDRNTEAFF
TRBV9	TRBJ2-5	CASSSQGLETQYF